The T cell receptor beta chain under discussion was sequenced for a study of blood T cells in healthy people across ages. Study-wide context: Template switching caught about one barcoded beta molecule for each two T cells.

Overall study results and limits: Diversity of TCR beta per million T cells declined in a roughly linear way with age.

Using a J-beta primer mix together with a sample-barcoded 5' primer, a second PCR was run for 7 to 11 cycles. TCRdb fed the 5' RACE reads into MiXCR, producing one record per CDR3 protein. The top ten hold approximately 3.6% of the sample, which has hundreds of thousands of distinct CDR3 sequences, about a quarter seen once. A word on this clonotype: Its antigen is undetermined.

V lost 4 bases and J 3 bases, leaving 8 bases between the germline ends. This CDR3 spans 13 amino acids. CDR1 and CDR2 (germline): SGHTA, FQGTGA. In addition, the sample was reused for a study of T cells of mothers and their children. This second report adds: Healthy Caucasian mothers, three in number, and their six children were the donors.

The genes are TRBV7-3 and TRBJ2-3; D perhaps matches TRBD2 (6 bases). The sequence came from a boy aged 2 to 10 in good health. Sequencing used blood. CDR3 coding DNA: TGTGCCAGCAGCTACGGGAGAACAGATACGCAGTATTTT. Its translation is CASSYGRTDTQYF.